The clone carrying this T cell receptor beta chain has more than one count but fewer than ten. The antigen is unknown. By way of CD45RO/CCR7/CD25/CD127/CD95/CD27, the CD4+ regulatory, stem cell-like memory, central memory and naive cells were sorted. Purity exceeding 95% was reached by all sorted populations. All of the isolated RNA was reverse transcribed, so expressed TCRB transcripts were sequenced. Libraries were prepared by immunoSEQ multiplex PCR; TCRdb keeps only in-frame clonotypes and omits some of them. The top ten clones hold approximately 0.93% of a sample with about 290,000 clones, 8% of them seen once. These data originate in a study of beta chain features in type 1 diabetes. Per the germline V gene, CDR1 is MNHNY and CDR2 is SVGAGI (reference sequence). This CDR3 has 16 amino acids. J lost 5 bases, V lost 9 bases, and 14 bases had no gene match. Whole-study findings and limits: When cDNA is sequenced, cells with high TCR expression could be over-represented.

The chain has TRBV6-6 and TRBJ2-2, with 8 bases identical to TRBD1. The sequence was collected from a woman under 30 in good health. The source material was central memory CD4+ T cells from blood. The CDR3: CASLLGTGPGTGELFF. The CDR3 nucleotides read TGTGCCAGTTTACTCGGGACAGGCCCCGGGACCGGGGAGCTGTTTTTT.